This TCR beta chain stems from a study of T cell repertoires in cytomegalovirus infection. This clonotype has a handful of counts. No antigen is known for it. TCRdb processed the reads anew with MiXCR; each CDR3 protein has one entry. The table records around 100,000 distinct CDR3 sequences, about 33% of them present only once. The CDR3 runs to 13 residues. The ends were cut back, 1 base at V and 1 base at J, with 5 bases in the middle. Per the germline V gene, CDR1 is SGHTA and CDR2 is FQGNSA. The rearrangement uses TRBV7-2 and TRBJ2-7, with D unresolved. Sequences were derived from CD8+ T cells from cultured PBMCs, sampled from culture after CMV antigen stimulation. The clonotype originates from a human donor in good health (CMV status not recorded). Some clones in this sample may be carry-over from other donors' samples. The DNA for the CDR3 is TGTGCCAGCAGCTTAGAGAGTTCCTACGAGCAGTACTTC. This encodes CASSLESSYEQYF.